The 23 T cell receptor beta chains in this list originate from one sample, sequenced in a study of molecular identifiers for immune sequencing clone quantification. In TCRdb, the PCR reads were re-called with MiXCR into one record per CDR3 protein. Here the sample spans 97,000 or so distinct CDR3 sequences, about 24% being singletons. Sequencing was done on a sample of naive CD8+ T cells from blood, with Jurkat cell RNA spiked in. Specified subset: FACS-sorted CD8+CD4-CCR7+CD45RA+ naive T cells. The receptors originated from a human donor in good health. Some libraries in this study had Jurkat cell RNA spiked in.

In its sample, this clonotype was seen many times. This chain's CDR3 is CASSSTRAYLTDTQYF. The CDR3 DNA is TGTGCCAGCAGTTCCACCCGGGCATATCTCACAGATACGCAGTATTTT. The rearrangement uses TRBV6-5 and TRBJ2-3; D gene uncertain. The CDR3 consists of 16 residues. Germline assignment: CDR1 MNHEY and CDR2 SVGAGI. V was cut by 4 bases and J by 2 bases, with 16 bases left in between.

Worth noting for this clonotype: This may come from a read error, since a much larger clone is one base off. The chain recombines TRBV9 with TRBJ2-2; 9 nucleotides line up with TRBD1. Unmatched junction bases numbered 5, after V lost 5 bases and J lost 6 bases. The germline V gene has CDR1 SGDLS and CDR2 YYNGEE. The CDR3 is 14 amino acids. DNA of the CDR3: TGTGCCAGCAGGACAGGGGGTGACGCCGGGGAGCTGTTTTTT. Residues: CASRTGGDAGELFF.

This clonotype was observed at least ten times. The CDR3 protein is CASSLFTGSTGELFF. CDR3 DNA sequence: TGTGCCAGCAGCTTGTTCACAGGGAGCACCGGGGAGCTGTTTTTT. This chain uses TRBV5-4 with TRBJ2-2; D is possibly TRBD1 (6 bases). The germline CDR1 and CDR2 sequences are SGHNT and YYREEE (reference sequence). The CDR3 sequence is 15 residues long. The V gene lost 1 base and the J gene lost 4 bases, with 11 bases spanning the gap. The full variable domain, with the rest looked up from reference TRBV5-4 and TRBJ2-2, is ETGVTQSPTHLIKTRGQQVTLRCSSQSGHNTVSWYQQALGQGPQFIFQYYREEENGRGNFPPRFSGLQFPNYSSELNVNALELDDSALYLCASSLFTGSTGELFFGEGSRLTVL.

This sequence joins TRBV6-5 and TRBJ2-7, with 7 bases fitting TRBD1. The V gene's germline CDR1 is MNHEY and CDR2 SVGAGI. The CDR3 covers 13 residues. V gave up 2 bases and J gave up 7 bases; unmatched junction bases: 5. CDR3 coding DNA: TGTGCCAGCAGTTACGGACAGGAATTTGAGCAGTACTTC. Its protein is CASSYGQEFEQYF.

This clonotype was counted only a few times. A much larger clone lies one base from this, so it may be a read error. The chain links TRBV6-1 to TRBJ2-5; 7 nucleotides align to TRBD2. The CDR3 is 15 amino acids. Germline V gives CDR1 MNHNS, CDR2 SASEGT. The CDR3 DNA follows: TGTGCCAGCAGTACTCGACGGGGGGACCAAGAGCCCCAGTACTTC. This gives the protein CASSTRRGDQEPQYF.

This clonotype has a count of ten or more. The chain uses TRBV7-2 and TRBJ2-1, with 9 bases aligning to TRBD2. The CDR3 length is 15 residues. Germline V gives CDR1 SGHTA, CDR2 FQGNSA. Trimming cost V 0 bases and J 8 bases; bases outside gene matches: 5. The CDR3 DNA is TGTGCCAGCAGCTTAGCTGAGACTAGCGGCCATGAGCAGTTCTTC. It codes for CASSLAETSGHEQFF. Filled out from reference TRBV7-2 and TRBJ2-1, the complete variable domain reads GAGVSQSPSNKVTEKGKDVELRCDPISGHTALYWYRQSLGQGLEFLIYFQGNSAPDKSGLPSDRFSAERTGGSVSTLTIQRTQQEDSAVYLCASSLAETSGHEQFFGPGTRLTVL.

This clonotype has more than one count but fewer than ten. The J gene is TRBJ2-3, the V gene TRBV4-1; D is possibly TRBD2 (5 bases). Germline assignment: CDR1 MGHRA and CDR2 YSYEKL. The CDR3 length is 14 residues. V was trimmed by 1 base and J by 4 bases, leaving 9 bases between them. DNA for the CDR3: TGCGCCAGCAGCCAAGGTTGGGGAGCAGATACGCAGTATTTT. Translating gives CASSQGWGADTQYF.

This clonotype was counted ten times or more. The V and J genes are TRBV6-1 and TRBJ1-5; D is undetermined. Trimming cost V 2 bases and J 0 bases, with 14 bases left between them. The germline gives CDR1 MNHNS, CDR2 SASEGT. The CDR3 extends over 17 amino acids. CDR3 coding DNA: TGTGCCAGCAGTGAAAAGGTTGTTAGGATTAGCAATCAGCCCCAGCATTTT. Protein product: CASSEKVVRISNQPQHF.

This clonotype was counted at least ten times. The J gene is TRBJ2-7, the V gene TRBV4-1; D uncertain. V was shortened by 3 bases and J by 4 bases, with 16 bases between the two germline ends. Germline V lookup: CDR1 MGHRA, CDR2 YSYEKL. The CDR3 has 15 residues. CDR3 nucleotides: TGCGCCAGCAGCCAGACGGACGGTCTGGGATACGAGCAGTACTTC. Translating gives CASSQTDGLGYEQYF.

This clonotype has at least ten counts. The chain is built from TRBV4-3 and TRBJ1-4; the match to TRBD1 covers 7 bases. This CDR3 is 17 amino acids long. The V segment lost 0 bases and the J segment 7 bases; nucleotides outside the gene matches: 11. Germline CDR1 reads LGHNA; CDR2 reads YSLEER. In DNA, the CDR3 is TGCGCCAGCAGCCAAGATGGGGGCACAGGGGCCACTGAAAAACTGTTTTTT. As protein: CASSQDGGTGATEKLFF.

This clonotype has just a few counts. The genes are TRBV10-3 and TRBJ2-7; 9 nucleotides match TRBD2. V lost 2 bases, J lost 4 bases, and 12 bases stayed unmatched. In germline, CDR1 is ENHRY, CDR2 SYGVKD. The CDR3 consists of 17 residues. CDR3 nucleotides: TGTGCCATCAGTGAGCCCTCCTTAGCGGGAGCTTCTTACGAGCAGTACTTC. This sequence encodes CAISEPSLAGASYEQYF.

The chain is built from TRBV20-1 and TRBJ2-7; 8 bases match TRBD2. CDR1 is DFQATT, CDR2 SNEGSKA, per germline (reference sequence). The CDR3 has 14 amino acids. Trimming removed 4 bases from V and 4 bases from J; junction bases left unmatched: 9. The CDR3 sequence is CSAKLAERGYEQYF. The DNA for the CDR3 is TGCAGTGCTAAACTAGCGGAGAGGGGATACGAGCAGTACTTC.

This clonotype showed up many times. In nucleotides, the CDR3 is TGTGCCAGCAGCTTAGCGTGGACCAACCAAGAGACCCAGTACTTC. Translation gives CASSLAWTNQETQYF. The rearrangement links TRBV7-6 to TRBJ2-5; D uncertain. The germline gives CDR1 SGHVS, CDR2 FNYEAQ. The CDR3 runs to 15 residues. V was cut by 0 bases and J by 0 bases, with 8 bases left in between.

The J gene is TRBJ2-1, the V gene TRBV14, with TRBD2 identical over 7 bases. The germline gives CDR1 SGHDN, CDR2 FVKESK. With 1 base clipped from V and 2 bases from J, the junction kept 8 bases outside the gene matches. CDR3 length equals 17 residues. Here the CDR3 reads CASSQGGRSGAYNEQFF. The CDR3 nucleotides read TGTGCCAGCAGCCAAGGGGGGAGGAGCGGGGCCTACAATGAGCAGTTCTTC.

This clonotype showed up many times. The chain is built from TRBV3-1 and TRBJ2-2; D not resolved. Germline V gene lookup returns CDR1 LGHDT and CDR2 YNNKEL (reference sequence). The length of the CDR3 is 12 residues. The V end was cut by 8 bases, the J end by 3 bases, with 7 bases between. CDR3 coding DNA: TGTGCCAGCCTCAGAGACACCGGGGAGCTGTTTTTT. It yields the protein CASLRDTGELFF.

This clonotype was counted a few times. This chain links TRBV29-1 with TRBJ1-2; 12 nucleotides match TRBD1. CDR1 is SQVTM and CDR2 is ANQGSEA in the germline V gene. The V and J ends lost 5 bases and 3 bases, in that order; junction bases with no gene match: 7. This CDR3 comprises 15 residues. CDR3 protein: CSVLPGTGGDYGYTF. CDR3 in DNA: TGCAGCGTTCTACCGGGGACAGGGGGCGACTATGGCTACACCTTC. Full variable domain (outside the CDR3, taken from reference TRBV29-1 and TRBJ1-2): SAVISQKPSRDICQRGTSLTIQCQVDSQVTMMFWYRQQPGQSLTLIATANQGSEATYESGFVIDKFPISRPNLTFSTLTVSNMSPEDSSIYLCSVLPGTGGDYGYTFGSGTRLTVV.

This clonotype occurred a few times. At one of its ends the junction is not consistent with the germline gene, which may arise from a read error. The rearrangement links TRBV4-3 to TRBJ1-2; a weak D match, TRBD1 (5 bases). The CDR3 loop spans 15 amino acids. CDR1 is LGHNA and CDR2 is YSLEER in the germline V gene. For the CDR3, the DNA is TGCGCCAGGAGCCAAGGGCGGGGGATTCTTTATGGCTACACCTTC. Its protein is CARSQGRGILYGYTF.

There are many counts of this clonotype. CDR3 sequence: CSVDARDSDYEQYF. The CDR3 region has the DNA TGCAGCGTTGACGCCCGGGACTCCGACTACGAGCAGTACTTC. This sequence joins TRBV29-1 and TRBJ2-7, with D possibly being TRBD2 (6 bases). This CDR3 comprises 14 residues. Trimming left V 3 bases short and J 3 bases short, with 15 bases between. Germline V gives CDR1 SQVTM, CDR2 ANQGSEA.

With regard to this clonotype: A much larger clonotype is one base distant, so this may be a read error. V usage is TRBV27 and J usage is TRBJ1-1; 10 bases are shared with TRBD1. From germline, CDR1 is MNHEY and CDR2 SMNVEV (reference sequence). The CDR3 is 14 amino acids. Unmatched junction bases numbered 5, after V lost 6 bases and J lost 4 bases. The CDR3 spells CASRGTGVSTEAFF. The CDR3, as DNA: TGTGCCAGCAGGGGGACAGGGGTGAGCACTGAAGCTTTCTTT.

In its sample, this clonotype was seen many times. The rearrangement uses TRBV7-9 and TRBJ2-5, with no clear D. V dropped 5 bases and J dropped 1 base, with 8 bases sitting between them. In germline, CDR1 is SEHNR, CDR2 FQNEAQ (reference sequence). The CDR3 extends over 13 amino acids. The CDR3 spells CASSPRSQETQYF. CDR3 nucleotide sequence: TGTGCCAGCAGCCCACGGTCCCAAGAGACCCAGTACTTC. The whole variable domain, remainder taken from reference TRBV7-9 and TRBJ2-5, is DTGVSQNPRHKITKRGQNVTFRCDPISEHNRLYWYRQTLGQGPEFLTYFQNEAQLEKSRLLSDRFSAERPKGSFSTLEIQRTEQGDSAMYLCASSPRSQETQYFGPGTRLLVL.

The chain is built from TRBV27 and TRBJ1-1; D remains unclear. Trimming shortened V by 6 bases and J by 0 bases, and 2 bases separated the two germline ends. The CDR3 runs 11 residues. Germline V gene data show CDR1 as MNHEY and CDR2 as SMNVEV (reference sequence). The CDR3 coding sequence is TGTGCCAGCAGATTGAACACTGAAGCTTTCTTT. Translating it yields CASRLNTEAFF.

CDR3 nucleotide sequence: TGCAGTGCTAGAGATTTACAGGACTCCTACAATGAGCAGTTCTTC. Amino acids: CSARDLQDSYNEQFF. This chain links TRBV20-1 with TRBJ2-1; tentative D call: TRBD1 (5 bases). There are 15 residues in the CDR3. V was clipped by 0 bases and J by 0 bases, with 9 bases between them. Germline CDR1 is DFQATT and CDR2 is SNEGSKA (reference sequence).

This clonotype appeared many times. The rearrangement uses TRBV5-8 and TRBJ2-5; 9 nucleotides agree with TRBD1. Germline V gene lookup returns CDR1 SGHTS and CDR2 YDEGEE. There are 14 residues in the CDR3. The ends lost 5 bases at V and 3 bases at J; junction bases unmatched: 5. CDR3 coding DNA: TGTGCCAGCAGTTATGGGACAGGGAAAGAGACCCAGTACTTC. This encodes CASSYGTGKETQYF.